This is a list of T cell receptor beta chains from one sample in a study of technical replicates of blood from a handful of donors. Repertoires were generated with immunoSEQ multiplex PCR, while TCRdb's copy carries only in-frame clones and drops some. The sample contains just over 95,000 clones, approximately 95% of which appear only once. Sequenced material: T cells isolated from PBMCs. The receptors derive from a human donor in good health. CDR3s include the opening cysteine and the closing phenylalanine or tryptophan. Each record gives: CDR3 DNA, CDR3 protein, V gene, J gene, D gene, clone size. D genes are given only for firm matches. Clone size appears in some rows only: once, few, many, or a class for an expanded clone.

TGTGCCAGCAGACTCTACTCCTACAATGAGCAGTTCTTC,CASRLYSYNEQFF,TRBV2,TRBJ2-1,-,-
TGTGCCAGTAAGGCAGGGGCGCAAGGGGAAGCTTTCTTT,CASKAGAQGEAFF,TRBV19,TRBJ1-1,-,-
TGTGCCACCAGCAGTGGTACAGGGGTCGGCTACACCTTC,CATSSGTGVGYTF,TRBV15,TRBJ1-2,TRBD1,-
TGCAGCGTTGCGCCTAGCGCCGCCTACGAGCAGTACTTC,CSVAPSAAYEQYF,TRBV29-1,TRBJ2-7,-,-
TGTGCCAGCAGCCAAGCTACTAGCGGGCGGATACAAGAGACCCAGTACTTC,CASSQATSGRIQETQYF,TRBV14,TRBJ2-5,TRBD2,-
TGTGCCAGCAGCTTAGTTGCAGGGGTAGAGACCCAGTACTTC,CASSLVAGVETQYF,TRBV11-3,TRBJ2-5,-,-
TGTGCCAGCAGTTACTCGAACAGGGACAAGAATCAGCCCCAGCATTTT,CASSYSNRDKNQPQHF,TRBV6-5,TRBJ1-5,-,-
TGTGCCAGCAGTTTACTTCTTGGGAGGTCGCTCTACGAGCAGTACTTC,CASSLLLGRSLYEQYF,TRBV27,TRBJ2-7,-,-
TGTGCCAGCAGTTTATTGAAGGGACAGGGCCCCTACGAGCAGTACTTC,CASSLLKGQGPYEQYF,TRBV28,TRBJ2-7,TRBD1,-
TGTGCCAGCAGTTTATCAACAGGGGGCGATGAGCAGTTCTTC,CASSLSTGGDEQFF,TRBV27,TRBJ2-1,TRBD1,-
TGTGCCAGCAGTTCCCCCCCCTTTGTAACCGCTAGCGGGAGAGTAGCCAAAAACATTCAGTACTTC,CASSSPPFVTASGRVAKNIQYF,TRBV27,TRBJ2-4,TRBD2,-
TGTGCCAGCAGCGTACAGGGGTTATTCTACGAGCAGTACTTC,CASSVQGLFYEQYF,TRBV11-2,TRBJ2-7,TRBD1,-
TGTGCCAGCAGTCCACAGTTTAGCAATCAGCCCCAGCATTTT,CASSPQFSNQPQHF,TRBV28,TRBJ1-5,-,-
TGTGCCAGCAGCACATATGGGGCGGGAAAGAACTATGGCTACACCTTC,CASSTYGAGKNYGYTF,TRBV7-2,TRBJ1-2,-,-
TGTGCCAGCAGTTACGGACCGGGACTCAACGGGGAGCTGTTTTTT,CASSYGPGLNGELFF,TRBV6-5,TRBJ2-2,-,-
TGTGCCAGCAGCTCGGGGTGGCGAGGTGAGCAGTTCTTC,CASSSGWRGEQFF,TRBV7-3,TRBJ2-1,-,-
TGTGCCAGCAGCCCCCGGACAGGTTTGAACACTGAAGCTTTCTTT,CASSPRTGLNTEAFF,TRBV11-1,TRBJ1-1,TRBD1,-
TGTGCCAGCAGCCAAGATCGGGGGACTGAAGCTTTCTTT,CASSQDRGTEAFF,TRBV14,TRBJ1-1,-,-
TGTGCCAGCAGTTTTGACAGAGGGAACACTGAAGCTTTCTTT,CASSFDRGNTEAFF,TRBV25-1,TRBJ1-1,-,-
TGTGCCAGCAGCTTATCCGCGAAACTAGCGGGGGTACAAGAGACCCAGTACTTC,CASSLSAKLAGVQETQYF,TRBV7-3,TRBJ2-5,TRBD2,-
TGTGCCAGCAGCTTAGACCAGGGGGCGGGTGAAAAACTGTTTTTT,CASSLDQGAGEKLFF,TRBV7-9,TRBJ1-4,TRBD1,-
TGTGCCAGCAAATCGCGGGGCACGTCCCCTGAAAAACTGTTTTTT,CASKSRGTSPEKLFF,TRBV6-1,TRBJ1-4,-,-
TGTGCCAGCAGCTTAGCCAGGAACTACGAGCAGTACTTC,CASSLARNYEQYF,TRBV7-9,TRBJ2-7,-,-
TGTGCCAGCAGTGAATCCAGCGGGGTCACCGGGGAGCTGTTTTTT,CASSESSGVTGELFF,TRBV25-1,TRBJ2-2,TRBD2,once
TGTGCCAGCAGCTTAGAAACGAGGGCCACAGATACGCAGTATTTT,CASSLETRATDTQYF,TRBV11-3,TRBJ2-3,-,once
TGTGCCTGGAGTGCTATGCGAGATCAGCCCCAGCATTTT,CAWSAMRDQPQHF,TRBV30,TRBJ1-5,-,-
TGTGCCAGCAGCTTCGACAGCCAGAACACTGAAGCTTTCTTT,CASSFDSQNTEAFF,TRBV7-9,TRBJ1-1,-,-
TGCGCCAGCAGCCGGCTGACAGGAAGTTATAATGAAAAACTGTTTTTT,CASSRLTGSYNEKLFF,TRBV4-1,TRBJ1-4,-,once
TGTGCCAGCAGTCGGGACAGGGGGTTAGAGACCCAGTACTTC,CASSRDRGLETQYF,TRBV6-5,TRBJ2-5,TRBD1,-
TGTGCCAGCACAGCGTATCGGGGTCGGAACACTGAAGCTTTCTTT,CASTAYRGRNTEAFF,TRBV9,TRBJ1-1,-,-
TGTGCCAGCAGCTTGGGTCTAGCGGACTACAATGAGCAGTTCTTC,CASSLGLADYNEQFF,TRBV5-4,TRBJ2-1,TRBD2,-
TGCGCCAGCAGCTTGCAGGAGAACACTGAAGCTTTCTTT,CASSLQENTEAFF,TRBV5-1,TRBJ1-1,-,-
TGCGCCAGCAGCCGGATGACTAGCGGGAGGGCGAAAGACGATACGCAGTATTTT,CASSRMTSGRAKDDTQYF,TRBV5-1,TRBJ2-3,TRBD2,-
TGTGCCAGCAGTTCGGACAGATGGGGGTACACTGAAGCTTTCTTT,CASSSDRWGYTEAFF,TRBV6-5,TRBJ1-1,-,-
TGTGCCAGCAGCCAGGGGACAGGGACGGGCACCTTC,CASSQGTGTGTF,TRBV6-6,TRBJ1-2,TRBD1,-
TGTGCCAGCAGCTTGACAGGGGGCGATGGCTACACCTTC,CASSLTGGDGYTF,TRBV7-6,TRBJ1-2,TRBD1,-
TGTGCCAGCAGTGACTCCCGGCGCGGGGTAGCTTTCTTT,CASSDSRRGVAFF,TRBV6-4,TRBJ1-1,-,-
TGTGCCAGCAGTTTGGTCAGTCGTGACTCTGGGGCCAACGTCCTGACTTTC,CASSLVSRDSGANVLTF,TRBV28,TRBJ2-6,-,-
TGTGCCAGCAGTGTGACGGGACTAGCGGGGCCATACAATGAGCAGTTCTTC,CASSVTGLAGPYNEQFF,TRBV27,TRBJ2-1,TRBD2,once
TGCGCCAGCAGCCAAGGACAGGGGGCGAACACTGAAGCTTTCTTT,CASSQGQGANTEAFF,TRBV4-1,TRBJ1-1,TRBD1,-
TGCGCCAGCAGGGGGGCGCGGGGGGACAATGAGCAGTTCTTC,CASRGARGDNEQFF,TRBV5-1,TRBJ2-1,TRBD2,-
TGTGCCAGCAGCCCTACAGGGACGGGGAACACTGAAGCTTTCTTT,CASSPTGTGNTEAFF,TRBV7-9,TRBJ1-1,-,-
TGTGCCAGCAGTTTCGGCAGGGCGCATGGCTACACCTTC,CASSFGRAHGYTF,TRBV28,TRBJ1-2,-,-
TGTGCCAGCAGTGATACCCGACTAGCCCTCTCCTACAATGAGCAGTTCTTC,CASSDTRLALSYNEQFF,TRBV2,TRBJ2-1,TRBD2,-
TGTGCCAGCCGACCTTACCGACAGGGAACCTACGAGCAGTACTTC,CASRPYRQGTYEQYF,TRBV6-1,TRBJ2-7,TRBD1,-
TGTGCCAGCTCAACGGGACAGCCCTTGAACACTGAAGCTTTCTTT,CASSTGQPLNTEAFF,TRBV18,TRBJ1-1,TRBD1,-
TGCGCCAGCAGCTCCTCGGTTCTTAGCTCCTACGAGCAGTACTTC,CASSSSVLSSYEQYF,TRBV4-1,TRBJ2-7,-,-
TGTGCCAGCAACTCACCAAACAGGGGTTACTACGAGCAGTACTTC,CASNSPNRGYYEQYF,TRBV6-1,TRBJ2-7,TRBD1,-
TGTGCCAGCAGCCAAGAATTAACTTGGGGGGAAAACACCGGGGAGCTGTTTTTT,CASSQELTWGENTGELFF,TRBV14,TRBJ2-2,-,-
TGTGCCAGTAGTATTTACCCCGCGAGCAAATACTTC,CASSIYPASKYF,TRBV19,TRBJ2-7,-,-
TGCGCCAGCAGCCAAGGCCTGAGGAACCCACGGTACTTC,CASSQGLRNPRYF,TRBV4-1,TRBJ2-7,-,-
TGTGCCAGCAGCCCTCTCTCGGGTATTCGCGGGGAGCTGTTTTTT,CASSPLSGIRGELFF,TRBV5-4,TRBJ2-2,-,few
TGCGCCAGCAGCACGGGACAGGCTTCCTACGAGCAGTACTTC,CASSTGQASYEQYF,TRBV5-1,TRBJ2-7,TRBD1,-
TGTGCCAGCAGCACTCGACAGGGGTACGAGCAGTACTTC,CASSTRQGYEQYF,TRBV7-9,TRBJ2-7,TRBD1,-
TGCGCCAGCAGTGAGGAACTAGCGGGAGAAGAGACCCAGTACTTC,CASSEELAGEETQYF,TRBV10-1,TRBJ2-5,TRBD2,-
TGCAGTGCTCGGAGAGCCGGGGAGCTGTTTTTT,CSARRAGELFF,TRBV20-1,TRBJ2-2,-,-
TGTGCCAGCAGCCGTTTAAGTCGGGGGGGCCAGTTAAGTTCCCCTATCAATCAGCCCCAGCATTTT,CASSRLSRGGQLSSPINQPQHF,TRBV27,TRBJ1-5,-,once
TGCGCCAGCAGTGAGTCAGGGGGACTAAGCACAGATACGCAGTATTTT,CASSESGGLSTDTQYF,TRBV10-1,TRBJ2-3,-,once
TGTGCCAGCAGCGGGGGGTACAATGAGCAGTTCTTC,CASSGGYNEQFF,TRBV7-9,TRBJ2-1,-,-